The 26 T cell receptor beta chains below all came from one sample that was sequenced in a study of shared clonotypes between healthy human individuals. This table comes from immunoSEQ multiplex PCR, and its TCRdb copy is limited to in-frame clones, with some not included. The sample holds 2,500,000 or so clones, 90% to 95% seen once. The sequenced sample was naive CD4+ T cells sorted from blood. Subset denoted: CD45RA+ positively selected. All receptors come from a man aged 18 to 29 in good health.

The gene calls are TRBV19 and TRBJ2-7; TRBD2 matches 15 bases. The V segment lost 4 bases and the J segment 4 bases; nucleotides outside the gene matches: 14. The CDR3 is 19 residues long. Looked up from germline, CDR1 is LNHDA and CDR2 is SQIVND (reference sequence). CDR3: CASSTWAGTSGGPPYEQYF. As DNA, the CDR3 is TGTGCCAGTAGTACGTGGGCCGGGACTAGCGGGGGGCCCCCTTACGAGCAGTACTTC. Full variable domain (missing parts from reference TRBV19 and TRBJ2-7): DGGITQSPKYLFRKEGQNVTLSCEQNLNHDAMYWYRQDPGQGLRLIYYSQIVNDFQKGDIAEGYSVSREKKESFPLTVTSAQKNPTAFYLCASSTWAGTSGGPPYEQYFGPGTRLTVT.

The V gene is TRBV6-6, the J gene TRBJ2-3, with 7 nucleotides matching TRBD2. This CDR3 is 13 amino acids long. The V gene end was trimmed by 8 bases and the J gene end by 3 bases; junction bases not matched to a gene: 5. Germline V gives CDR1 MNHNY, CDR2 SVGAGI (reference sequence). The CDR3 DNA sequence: TGTGCCAGCCACACCGGGGGGACAGATACGCAGTATTTT. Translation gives CASHTGGTDTQYF.

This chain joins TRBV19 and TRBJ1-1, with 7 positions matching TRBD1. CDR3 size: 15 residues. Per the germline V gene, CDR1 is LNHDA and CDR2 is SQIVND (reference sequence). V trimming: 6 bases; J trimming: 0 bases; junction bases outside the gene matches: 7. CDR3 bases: TGTGCCAGTAGCTTCGCGACAGGGCTGAACACTGAAGCTTTCTTT. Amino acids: CASSFATGLNTEAFF.

CDR3 in amino acids: CASSRSQGRSDTQYF. Written as DNA, the CDR3 is TGTGCCAGCAGCCGATCACAGGGGAGGTCGGATACGCAGTATTTT. The chain combines TRBV6-5 with TRBJ2-3; tentatively, D is TRBD1 (7 bases). Germline CDR1 and CDR2: MNHEY and SVGAGI. Trimming shortened V by 6 bases and J by 6 bases, and 19 bases separated the two germline ends. CDR3 length: 15 amino acids.

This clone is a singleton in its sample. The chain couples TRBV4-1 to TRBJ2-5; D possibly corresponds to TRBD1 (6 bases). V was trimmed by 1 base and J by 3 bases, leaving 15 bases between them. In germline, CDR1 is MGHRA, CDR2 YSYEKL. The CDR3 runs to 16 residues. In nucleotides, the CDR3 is TGCGCCAGCAGCCAAGGGGCCGGGACATCCGAAGAGACCCAGTACTTC. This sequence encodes CASSQGAGTSEETQYF.

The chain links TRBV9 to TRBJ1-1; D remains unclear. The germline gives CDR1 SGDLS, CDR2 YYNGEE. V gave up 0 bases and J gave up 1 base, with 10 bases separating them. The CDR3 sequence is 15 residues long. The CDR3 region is CASSVGNTENTEAFF. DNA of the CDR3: TGTGCCAGCAGCGTAGGGAATACAGAGAACACTGAAGCTTTCTTT.

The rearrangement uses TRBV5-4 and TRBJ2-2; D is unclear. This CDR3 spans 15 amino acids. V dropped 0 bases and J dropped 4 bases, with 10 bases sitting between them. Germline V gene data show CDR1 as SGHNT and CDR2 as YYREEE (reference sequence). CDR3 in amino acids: CASSLGRLATGELFF. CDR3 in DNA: TGTGCCAGCAGCTTGGGCCGACTGGCCACCGGGGAGCTGTTTTTT. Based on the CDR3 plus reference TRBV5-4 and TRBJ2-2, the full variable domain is ETGVTQSPTHLIKTRGQQVTLRCSSQSGHNTVSWYQQALGQGPQFIFQYYREEENGRGNFPPRFSGLQFPNYSSELNVNALELDDSALYLCASSLGRLATGELFFGEGSRLTVL.

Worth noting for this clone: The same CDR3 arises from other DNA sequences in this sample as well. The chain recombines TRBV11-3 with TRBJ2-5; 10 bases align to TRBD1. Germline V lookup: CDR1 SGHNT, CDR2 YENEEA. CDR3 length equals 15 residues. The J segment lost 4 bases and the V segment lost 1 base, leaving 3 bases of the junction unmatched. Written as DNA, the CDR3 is TGTGCCAGCAGCTTAGGACAGGGGGCAGGAGAGACCCAGTACTTC. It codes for CASSLGQGAGETQYF. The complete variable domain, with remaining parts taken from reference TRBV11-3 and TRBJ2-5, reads EAGVVQSPRYKIIEKKQPVAFWCNPISGHNTLYWYLQNLGQGPELLIRYENEEAVDDSQLPKDRFSAERLKGVDSTLKIQPAELGDSAVYLCASSLGQGAGETQYFGPGTRLLVL.

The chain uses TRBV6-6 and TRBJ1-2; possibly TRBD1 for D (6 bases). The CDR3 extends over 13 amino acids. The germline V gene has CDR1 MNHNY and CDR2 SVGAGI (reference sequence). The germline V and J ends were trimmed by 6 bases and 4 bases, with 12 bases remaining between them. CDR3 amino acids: CASSPPGAYGYTF. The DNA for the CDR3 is TGTGCCAGCAGCCCCCCAGGGGCCTATGGCTACACCTTC.

This CDR3 is CASSLTTTGLNEKLFF. The CDR3 bases are TGTGCCAGCAGCTTAACCACGACAGGACTGAATGAAAAACTGTTTTTT. The chain couples TRBV5-5 to TRBJ1-4; a weak D match, TRBD1 (6 bases). The V gene lost 2 bases and the J gene lost 5 bases, with 16 bases spanning the gap. The CDR3 runs 16 residues. Germline values: CDR1 SGHKS, CDR2 YYEKEE (reference sequence).

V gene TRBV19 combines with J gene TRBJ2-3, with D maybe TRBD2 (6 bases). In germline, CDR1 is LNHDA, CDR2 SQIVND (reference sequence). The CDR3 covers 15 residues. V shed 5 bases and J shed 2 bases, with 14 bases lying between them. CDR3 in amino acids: CASSSGLWVTDTQYF. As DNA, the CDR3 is TGTGCCAGTAGTTCGGGACTTTGGGTCACAGATACGCAGTATTTT.

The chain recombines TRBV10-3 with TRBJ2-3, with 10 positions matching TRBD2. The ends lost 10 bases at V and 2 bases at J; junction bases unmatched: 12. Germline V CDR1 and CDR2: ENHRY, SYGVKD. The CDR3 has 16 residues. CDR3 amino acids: CATDQIAGGFTDTQYF. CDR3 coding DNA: TGTGCCACCGACCAAATAGCGGGAGGATTCACAGATACGCAGTATTTT.

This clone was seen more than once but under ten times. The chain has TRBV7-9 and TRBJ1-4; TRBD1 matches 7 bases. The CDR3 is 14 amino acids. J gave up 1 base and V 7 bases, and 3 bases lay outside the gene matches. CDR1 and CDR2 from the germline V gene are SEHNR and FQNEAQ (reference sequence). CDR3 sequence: CASTQGGTNEKLFF. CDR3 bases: TGTGCCAGCACCCAGGGGGGAACTAATGAAAAACTGTTTTTT.

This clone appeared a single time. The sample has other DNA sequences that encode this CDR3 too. Here the CDR3 reads CAISDGGGPSTDTQYF. The DNA of the CDR3 is TGTGCCATCAGTGACGGCGGGGGGCCTAGCACAGATACGCAGTATTTT. The chain couples TRBV10-3 to TRBJ2-3; 8 bases match TRBD2. V lost 3 bases and J lost 0; bases outside the gene matches: 5. The V gene's germline CDR1 is ENHRY and CDR2 SYGVKD. This CDR3 is built from 16 residues.

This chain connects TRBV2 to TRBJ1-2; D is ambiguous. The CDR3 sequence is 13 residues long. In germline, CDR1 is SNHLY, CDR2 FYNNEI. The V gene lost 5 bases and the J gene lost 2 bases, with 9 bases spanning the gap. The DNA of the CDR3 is TGTGCCAGCAGTTCGACGGAGAACTATGGCTACACCTTC. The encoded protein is CASSSTENYGYTF.

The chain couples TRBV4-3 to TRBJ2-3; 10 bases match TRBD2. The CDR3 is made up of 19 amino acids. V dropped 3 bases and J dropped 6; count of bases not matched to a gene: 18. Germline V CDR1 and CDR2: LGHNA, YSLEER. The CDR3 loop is CASSHAYPWTSGFWDTQYF. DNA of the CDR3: TGCGCCAGCAGCCATGCCTATCCATGGACTAGCGGATTTTGGGATACGCAGTATTTT.

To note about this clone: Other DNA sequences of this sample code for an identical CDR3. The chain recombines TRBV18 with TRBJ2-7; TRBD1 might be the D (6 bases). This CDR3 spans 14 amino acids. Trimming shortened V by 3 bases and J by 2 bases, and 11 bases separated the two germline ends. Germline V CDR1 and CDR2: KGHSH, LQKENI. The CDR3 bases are TGTGCCAGCTCACCCGCACAGGGACCCTACGAGCAGTACTTC. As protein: CASSPAQGPYEQYF.

CDR3 coding DNA: TGTGCCAGTAGCAATCCCTCCCCGGGACAGGGGTTCCCAGATACGCAGTATTTT. Encoded protein: CASSNPSPGQGFPDTQYF. The V gene is TRBV19, the J gene TRBJ2-3, with 10 bases matching TRBD1. The CDR3 has 18 amino acids. Germline V gives CDR1 LNHDA, CDR2 SQIVND (reference sequence). V was clipped by 6 bases and J by 4 bases; unmatched bases: 16.

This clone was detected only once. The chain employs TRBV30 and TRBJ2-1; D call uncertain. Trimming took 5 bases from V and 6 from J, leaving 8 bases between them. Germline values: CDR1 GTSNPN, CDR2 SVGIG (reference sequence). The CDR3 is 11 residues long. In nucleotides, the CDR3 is TGTGCCTGGGGGCGCGTCAATGAGCAGTTCTTC. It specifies CAWGRVNEQFF.

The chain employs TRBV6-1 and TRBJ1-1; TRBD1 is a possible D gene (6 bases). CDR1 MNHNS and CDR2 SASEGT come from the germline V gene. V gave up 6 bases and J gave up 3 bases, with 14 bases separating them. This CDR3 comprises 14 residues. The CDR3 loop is CASRETGFDTEAFF. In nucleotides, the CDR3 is TGTGCCAGCAGAGAGACAGGTTTTGACACTGAAGCTTTCTTT.

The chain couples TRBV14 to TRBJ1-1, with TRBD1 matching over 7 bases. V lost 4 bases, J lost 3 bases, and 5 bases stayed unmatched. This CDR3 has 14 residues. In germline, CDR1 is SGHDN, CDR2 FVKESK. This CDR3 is CASSPNRGHTEAFF. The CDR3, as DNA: TGTGCCAGCAGCCCTAACAGGGGTCACACTGAAGCTTTCTTT.

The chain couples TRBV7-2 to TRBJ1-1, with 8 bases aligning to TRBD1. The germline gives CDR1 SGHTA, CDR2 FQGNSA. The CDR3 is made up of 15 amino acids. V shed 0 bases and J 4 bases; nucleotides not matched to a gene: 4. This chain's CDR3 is CASSLAAQGGTEAFF. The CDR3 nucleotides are TGTGCCAGCAGCTTAGCAGCACAGGGGGGCACTGAAGCTTTCTTT.

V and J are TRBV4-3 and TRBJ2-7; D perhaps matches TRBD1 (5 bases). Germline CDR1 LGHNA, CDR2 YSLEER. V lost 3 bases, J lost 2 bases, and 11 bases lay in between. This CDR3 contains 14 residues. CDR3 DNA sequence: TGCGCCAGCAGCCATGATATAGGGGCCTACGAGCAGTACTTC. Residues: CASSHDIGAYEQYF.

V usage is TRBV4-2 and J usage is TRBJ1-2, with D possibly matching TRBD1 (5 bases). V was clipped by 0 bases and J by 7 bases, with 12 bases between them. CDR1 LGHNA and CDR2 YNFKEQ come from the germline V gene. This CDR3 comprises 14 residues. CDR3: CASSQDFQGSGYTF. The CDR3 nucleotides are TGTGCCAGCAGCCAAGATTTTCAGGGCTCTGGCTACACCTTC.

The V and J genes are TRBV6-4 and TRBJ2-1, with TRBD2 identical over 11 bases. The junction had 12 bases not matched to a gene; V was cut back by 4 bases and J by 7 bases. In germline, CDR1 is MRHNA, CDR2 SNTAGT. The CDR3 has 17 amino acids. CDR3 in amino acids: CASSGYIAGGRRNEQFF. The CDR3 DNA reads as TGTGCCAGCAGTGGATATATAGCGGGGGGGCGGAGAAATGAGCAGTTCTTC.

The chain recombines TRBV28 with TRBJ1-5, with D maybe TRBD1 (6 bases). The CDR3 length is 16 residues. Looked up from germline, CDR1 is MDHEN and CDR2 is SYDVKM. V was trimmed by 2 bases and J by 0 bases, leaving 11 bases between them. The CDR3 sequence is CASSLRGGGSNQPQHF. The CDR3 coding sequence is TGTGCCAGCAGTTTAAGAGGGGGTGGTAGCAATCAGCCCCAGCATTTT.